This T cell receptor (beta chain) is drawn from a study of T cells in Graves' hyperthyroidism and ophthalmopathy (dated by TCRdb to about 2019). Regarding the research as a whole: Peripheral blood was collected at initial diagnosis, before any treatment. A discovery cohort of about 95 patients, 43 with Graves' ophthalmopathy and approximately 55 with stable Graves' hyperthyroidism, was used to find distinguishing TCR V-J signatures. Prospective prediction of ophthalmopathy was tested in an independent validation cohort of approximately 19 hyperthyroidism patients and 15 to 17 patients who later progressed to ophthalmopathy. The approximately 100 discovery patients were randomly split 7:3 into training and test sets. In roughly six Graves' hyperthyroidism patients, the study also compared T-cell repertoires from thyroid tissue with T-cell repertoires from blood. After sampling, hyperthyroidism patients received methimazole starting at 30 mg daily, and ophthalmopathy patients received high-dose intravenous methylprednisolone. The paper describes TCR Vbeta CDR3 sequencing of 140 or so peripheral blood samples, made up of about 41 ophthalmopathy patients, approximately 76 hyperthyroidism patients and 17 progressor patients.

A remark on this clonotype: Its binding antigen is unknown. This likely comes from a read error, as the CDR3 has no conserved phenylalanine or tryptophan at its end.

Broader findings and caveats from the paper: A 13 V-J signature model separated ophthalmopathy from stable hyperthyroidism, with 87.88% sensitivity and approximately 81% specificity in cross-validation and 80%/75% in testing. No statistical method was used to set the sample size in advance, and investigators knew the group allocation. Most expanded thyroid clonotypes (frequency above 0.001) were also found in blood, which suggests that blood repertoires may mirror thyroid immune responses. In validation, the model predicted progression to ophthalmopathy with about 71% sensitivity and less than 80% specificity, a median of around 6.6 months before onset.

A patient counted as having stable Graves' hyperthyroidism if no progression to ophthalmopathy occurred over 18 months of follow-up. Hyperthyroidism patients were newly diagnosed, with disease duration under 2 months, and aged 18 to 65 years. The study excluded patients with uncontrolled infections, other autoimmune diseases, pregnancy or lactation. Diagnoses were based on clinical symptoms, serum thyroxine and TRAb, thyroid ultrasound and orbital computed tomography. Ficoll-Paque density gradient centrifugation was used to isolate PBMCs from approximately 10 ml of fresh peripheral blood. Total RNA was extracted with Trizol reagent, and quality was checked on an Agilent 2100 Bioanalyzer. V drops 0 bases and J drops 0 bases, leaving 35 bases in between. The CDR3 has 24 residues if both end residues are counted. Only CDR3 DNA is held: 72 bases, read in frame from base 1. Taken from the germline V gene, the CDR1 and CDR2 loops are MDHEN and SYDVKM.

TCR beta CDR3 regions were amplified from RNA transcripts. The first round of RT-PCR for the TCR CDR3 was performed with the HTBI primer set and the Qiagen OneStep RT-PCR kit. The libraries were constructed in a second round of multiplex PCR and then size-selected and purified. The libraries were sequenced on an Illumina HiSeq2000 using paired-end 100 bp reads. The study's processing was this. Raw data were processed with SOAPnuke, discarding reads with adapters, uncalled bases, mean Phred below 15, or no exact constant-primer or identifier match. High-quality paired reads were merged with COPE v1.2.5, and unique nucleotide sequences were defined as clonotypes. Clonotypes were aligned to IMGT TRBV, TRBD and TRBJ reference segments using MiTCR v1.1. Analysis was restricted to V-J combinations with a frequency above 0.0001, which covered 99% to 99.2% of repertoires. A TCS score was defined as the ratio between F50 (clonal expansion) and ExV (chaos), using BLOSUM62-based TCRdist between CDR3 peptides within each V-J. Welch's t-statistics and random forest reduced 450 to 600 V-J features to roughly 13, which were used in a naive Bayes classifier (R e1071). TCRdb reworked the public reads: Q25 trimming with fastp, MiXCR clone assembly, productive beta chains retained. Identical CDR3 proteins give one entry, which carries the most common genes and DNA. TCRdb assigned the V and J calls; the authors' analysis was not used. For this sample the table gives about 200,000 distinct CDR3 sequences, of which roughly a sixth were detected only once. The ten largest clones add up to roughly 49% of the sample.

The sample comprised blood. In this chain, TRBV28 is recombined with TRBJ1-1; no D gene is confidently identified. The source of this sequence is a woman aged 45-65 years with Graves' hyperthyroidism. The nucleotides are TGTGCCAGCAGTTTATGGAACGTTAAGGCGGAGATCGCCCACCAACATAAAATGAACACTGAAGCTTTCCTT. Protein translation: CASSLWNVKAEIAHQHKMNTEAFL.